This TCR beta chain was recovered during a study of blood T cell repertoires in COVID-19. The wider study: Samples representing acute and convalescent COVID-19 were sourced from the United States, Italy and Spain. T cells, B-cell-depleted T cells, or PBMCs provided the cDNA or gDNA that served as material.

Participants were placed into cohorts based on the clinical history they reported. Within 2 weeks of study entry, exposed participants had contacted a PCR-confirmed or clinician-diagnosed COVID-19 case. The assay was immunoSEQ multiplex PCR, and TCRdb's table has in-frame clones only and misses some. The data show approximately 220,000 clones, about 83% seen once. The CDR3 sequence is 16 residues long. The trim removed 0 bases at V and 1 base at J, leaving 1 base unmatched. The V gene's germline CDR1 is SGDLS and CDR2 YYNGEE. Specimen: PBMCs or T cells enriched from blood (not recorded which). The sequence was collected from a woman aged 45-60 years who had been exposed to COVID-19. This chain uses TRBV9 with TRBJ2-2; 9 nucleotides align to TRBD2. The chain's CDR3 is CASSVALAGNTGELFF. Written as DNA, the CDR3 is TGTGCCAGCAGCGTAGCACTAGCGGGGAACACCGGGGAGCTGTTTTTT.